The clone carrying this T cell receptor (beta chain) was detected only a few times. Its antigen is unidentified. The protocol was immunoSEQ multiplex PCR, while the TCRdb copy is restricted to in-frame clones and leaves out a portion. In the table there are roughly 58,000 clones, roughly 79% of which are singletons. The data were taken from a study of T cells in localized non-small cell lung cancer. Regarding the study as a whole: Heterogeneity cannot be ruled out, as sequencing used one tumor region only.

V lost 3 bases to trimming and J lost 0 bases, with 14 bases between them. There are 16 residues in the CDR3. CDR1 and CDR2 (germline): SQVTM, ANQGSEA. The source was PBMCs, collected before any cancer treatment. The V call is TRBV29-1, the J call TRBJ2-2; no clear D gene. The receptor comes from a man aged 35 to 69 with stage II lung adenocarcinoma. CDR3 protein: CSVEASPITNTGELFF. The CDR3 region has the DNA TGCAGCGTTGAGGCCAGTCCGATTACGAACACCGGGGAGCTGTTTTTT.